One T cell receptor beta chain is described in this entry. Its antigen is unknown. Trimming cost V 4 bases and J 2 bases, with 14 bases left between them. CDR3 length: 15 amino acids. The germline CDR1 and CDR2 sequences are LNHDA and SQIVND (reference sequence). This sample is drawn from a study of T cell repertoires in cytomegalovirus infection. Regarding the study as a whole: Predominance within the ex vivo response was attributable to HLA-C-restricted CMV-specific TCR beta clonotypes.

One entry per CDR3 protein results from TCRdb running MiXCR on the reads. The sample records approximately 280,000 distinct CDR3 sequences, roughly a fifth being singletons. The TCR originated in a human donor in good health (CMV status not recorded). Some clones in this sample may be carry-over from other donors' samples. The material was cultured PBMCs, obtained from culture after CMV antigen stimulation. J is TRBJ1-1 and V is TRBV19; D is ambiguous. CDR3 sequence: CASSTNRFINTEAFF. The CDR3 coding sequence is TGTGCCAGTAGTACGAACAGATTTATTAACACTGAAGCTTTCTTT.